These 20 T cell receptor beta chains share one sample of origin, sequenced in a study of blood T cell repertoires in COVID-19. Assay used: immunoSEQ multiplex PCR; TCRdb lists only in-frame clones, some missing. The sample contains 190,000 or so clones, about 82% of which appear only once. Specimen: peripheral blood. These receptors originate from a man between 60 and 70 years old with COVID-19, enrolled during active disease.

V and J are TRBV19 and TRBJ2-5, with a possible D match to TRBD2 (6 bases). This CDR3 has 15 amino acids. The germline V gene encodes CDR1 LNHDA and CDR2 SQIVND (reference sequence). Trimming cost V 1 base and J 5 bases, with 14 bases left between them. CDR3 DNA: TGTGCCAGTAGTATAGTTGGGGAGGTGGGGGAGACCCAGTACTTC. Protein sequence: CASSIVGEVGETQYF.

The CDR3 bases are TGTGCCAGCAGTCCGACGCAGATCAGGGGGCCGGCCAATCAGCCCCAGCATTTT. Encoded protein: CASSPTQIRGPANQPQHF. The rearrangement joins TRBV27 to TRBJ1-5, with 8 nucleotides matching TRBD1. This CDR3 has 18 amino acids. Germline CDR1 reads MNHEY; CDR2 reads SMNVEV (reference sequence). V lost 5 bases, J lost 3 bases, and 15 bases stayed unmatched.

The chain combines TRBV28 with TRBJ1-2; TRBD1 matches at 10 bases. J gave up 2 bases and V 3 bases, and 0 bases lay outside the gene matches. The CDR3 contains 14 residues. Germline V gene data show CDR1 as MDHEN and CDR2 as SYDVKM. The CDR3 region has the DNA TGTGCCAGCAGTTTGACAGGGGGCAACTATGGCTACACCTTC. Translated, it gives CASSLTGGNYGYTF.

V gene TRBV7-6 combines with J gene TRBJ1-4, with D hard to call. Trimming left V 2 bases short and J 0 bases short, with 4 bases between. Germline V gene sequence: CDR1 SGHVS, CDR2 FNYEAQ. This CDR3 has 14 amino acids. CDR3 region: CASSLQTTNEKLFF. CDR3 in DNA: TGTGCCAGCAGCTTACAAACAACTAATGAAAAACTGTTTTTT.

The DNA of the CDR3 is TGCGCCAGCAGCTTCTCCCAGGGGGTGCCTGGCTACACCTTC. Protein: CASSFSQGVPGYTF. The chain uses TRBV5-1 and TRBJ1-2; 7 bases match TRBD1. J was trimmed by 7 bases and V by 2 bases; bases with no gene match: 8. CDR1 is SGHRS and CDR2 is YFSETQ in the germline V gene. This CDR3 has 14 amino acids.

This clone appeared once. This chain links TRBV5-4 with TRBJ2-6; D is ambiguous. The CDR3 length is 17 residues. The germline V gene has CDR1 SGHNT and CDR2 YYREEE (reference sequence). V gave up 0 bases and J gave up 2 bases, with 12 bases separating them. The CDR3 region is CASSLAVAGTGANVLTF. CDR3 nucleotides: TGTGCCAGCAGCTTGGCGGTAGCCGGTACTGGGGCCAACGTCCTGACTTTC.

This clone was recorded a few times. The chain combines TRBV27 with TRBJ2-2; possibly TRBD1 for D (7 bases). CDR1 is MNHEY and CDR2 is SMNVEV in the germline V gene (reference sequence). This CDR3 comprises 16 residues. The V gene lost 7 bases and the J gene lost 7 bases, with 22 bases spanning the gap. The CDR3 nucleotides read TGTGCCAGCACCTTGACCGGGCAGGGGGGAGGCGGGGAGCTGTTTTTT. Its protein is CASTLTGQGGGGELFF.

Here the CDR3 reads CASRTGTGDTGELFF. CDR3 in DNA: TGTGCCAGTAGAACCGGGACAGGGGACACCGGGGAGCTGTTTTTT. The rearrangement joins TRBV19 to TRBJ2-2; 10 positions match TRBD1. This CDR3 is built from 15 residues. V gave up 6 bases and J gave up 3 bases; unmatched junction bases: 4. From germline, CDR1 is LNHDA and CDR2 SQIVND (reference sequence).

The chain carries TRBV6-5 and TRBJ2-2, with no clear D. CDR3 length: 12 residues. Trimming cost V 6 bases and J 4 bases, with 6 bases left between them. Germline CDR1 and CDR2: MNHEY and SVGAGI. The CDR3 is CASRQITGELFF. For the CDR3, the DNA is TGTGCCAGCAGGCAGATCACCGGGGAGCTGTTTTTT.

The genes are TRBV28 and TRBJ2-5, with 7 bases fitting TRBD1. CDR3 length: 12 residues. The V and J ends lost 7 bases and 3 bases, in that order; junction bases with no gene match: 2. Germline V CDR1 and CDR2: MDHEN, SYDVKM. The CDR3 DNA reads as TGTGCCAGCACAGACAGGGAAGAGACCCAGTACTTC. Amino acids: CASTDREETQYF.

The chain links TRBV28 to TRBJ2-7, with D possibly being TRBD2 (5 bases). The V end lost 6 bases, the J end lost 5 bases, and 14 bases lay between the germline ends. Germline values: CDR1 MDHEN, CDR2 SYDVKM. The CDR3 is 13 residues long. The CDR3 region is CASSPGIFNEQYF. Here the CDR3 DNA reads TGTGCCAGCAGCCCCGGGATCTTTAACGAGCAGTACTTC.

The CDR3 DNA reads as TGTGCCAGCAGTCCCGGGACAGGGATGGGCTACACCTTC. Protein sequence: CASSPGTGMGYTF. The rearrangement links TRBV6-5 to TRBJ1-2; 9 nucleotides match TRBD1. CDR3 length equals 13 residues. V lost 5 bases, J lost 8 bases, and 6 bases stayed unmatched. Germline V gives CDR1 MNHEY, CDR2 SVGAGI.

This sequence joins TRBV5-1 and TRBJ1-4; no clear D gene. Per the germline V gene, CDR1 is SGHRS and CDR2 is YFSETQ. Trimming removed 1 base at V and 7 bases at J, with 14 bases between. The CDR3 is made up of 15 amino acids. CDR3 in amino acids: CASSLKGGGSEKLFF. The CDR3 nucleotides read TGCGCCAGCAGCTTGAAGGGTGGAGGCAGTGAAAAACTGTTTTTT.

The V call is TRBV3-1 (or the pseudogene TRBV3-2), the J call TRBJ1-5, with a tentative D call TRBD1 (5 bases). Germline CDR1 reads LGHDT; CDR2 reads YNNKEL (reference sequence). CDR3 length: 15 residues. The ends were cut back, 5 bases at V and 0 bases at J, with 11 bases in the middle. The CDR3 region is CASSFAGNSNQPQHF. As DNA, the CDR3 is TGTGCCAGCAGCTTTGCAGGGAATAGCAATCAGCCCCAGCATTTT.

The gene calls are TRBV7-8 and TRBJ2-1; maybe TRBD2 (6 bases). The CDR3 totals 17 residues. CDR1 SGHVS and CDR2 FQNEAQ come from the germline V gene. V lost 3 bases and J lost 3, with 18 bases in between. This chain's CDR3 is CASSLGLGRSVYNEQFF. CDR3 DNA sequence: TGTGCCAGCAGCTTGGGACTGGGAAGGTCGGTCTACAATGAGCAGTTCTTC.

The rearrangement links TRBV5-1 to TRBJ1-1; D remains ambiguous. CDR3 size: 15 residues. Trimming shortened V by 7 bases and J by 0 bases, and 16 bases separated the two germline ends. Per the germline V gene, CDR1 is SGHRS and CDR2 is YFSETQ. The CDR3 region is CASAQTAGVNTEAFF. The CDR3 DNA reads TGCGCCAGCGCTCAAACCGCGGGAGTGAACACTGAAGCTTTCTTT.

The V call is TRBV11-2, the J call TRBJ1-1, with 7 nucleotides matching TRBD1. Germline CDR1 and CDR2: SGHAT and FQNNGV. V lost 6 bases, J lost 3 bases, and 7 bases stayed unmatched. The CDR3 is made up of 14 amino acids. CDR3 amino acids: CASRHYRGDTEAFF. Here the CDR3 DNA reads TGTGCCAGCAGACATTACAGGGGAGACACTGAAGCTTTCTTT. Using reference TRBV11-2 and TRBJ1-1 for the parts outside the CDR3, the full variable domain is EAGVAQSPRYKIIEKRQSVAFWCNPISGHATLYWYQQILGQGPKLLIQFQNNGVVDDSQLPKDRFSAERLKGVDSTLKIQPAKLEDSAVYLCASRHYRGDTEAFFGQGTRLTVV.

The chain employs TRBV6-6 and TRBJ1-2, with D perhaps matching TRBD1 (5 bases). The CDR3 is 15 residues long. The germline V and J ends were trimmed by 2 bases and 4 bases, with 14 bases remaining between them. Germline lookup yields CDR1 MNHNY and CDR2 SVGAGI (reference sequence). The CDR3 region has the DNA TGTGCCAGCAGTTACATTCCGGGGGGTGGCTATGGCTACACCTTC. Its protein product is CASSYIPGGGYGYTF.

J is TRBJ1-5 and V is TRBV24-1, with D perhaps TRBD1 (6 bases). Trimming took off 5 bases at V and 5 bases at J, with 21 bases between the two ends. Per germline, CDR1 KGHDR and CDR2 SFDVKD. CDR3 length equals 17 residues. DNA for the CDR3: TGTGCCACCAGTGCCCTAAGGGGGGGGAATCCCGATCAGCCCCAGCATTTT. Amino acids: CATSALRGGNPDQPQHF.

The gene calls are TRBV6-5 and TRBJ2-2, with a tentative D call TRBD2 (7 bases). The germline V gene encodes CDR1 MNHEY and CDR2 SVGAGI. CDR3 length: 15 amino acids. The V gene lost 6 bases and the J gene lost 0 bases, with 11 bases spanning the gap. The DNA of the CDR3 is TGTGCCAGCAGCGGGGGGCGAGCGAACACCGGGGAGCTGTTTTTT. Residues: CASSGGRANTGELFF.